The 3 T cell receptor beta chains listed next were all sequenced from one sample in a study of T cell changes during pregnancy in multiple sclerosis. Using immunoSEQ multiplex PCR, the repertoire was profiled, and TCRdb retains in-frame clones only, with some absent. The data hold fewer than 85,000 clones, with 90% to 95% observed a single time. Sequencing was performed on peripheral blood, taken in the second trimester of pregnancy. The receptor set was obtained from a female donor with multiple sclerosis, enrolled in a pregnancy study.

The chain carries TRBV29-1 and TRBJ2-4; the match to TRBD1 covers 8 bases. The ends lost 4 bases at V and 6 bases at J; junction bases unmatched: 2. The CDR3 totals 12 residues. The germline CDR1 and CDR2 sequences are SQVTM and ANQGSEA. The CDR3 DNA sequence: TGCAGCGTTGGCGGACAGGGAAACATTCAGTACTTC. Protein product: CSVGGQGNIQYF.

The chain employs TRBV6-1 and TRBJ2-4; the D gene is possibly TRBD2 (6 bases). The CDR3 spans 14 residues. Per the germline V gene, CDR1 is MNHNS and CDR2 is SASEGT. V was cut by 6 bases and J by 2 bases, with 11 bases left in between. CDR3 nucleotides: TGTGCCAGCAGCTCAGGGAGGTCCAAAAACATTCAGTACTTC. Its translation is CASSSGRSKNIQYF.

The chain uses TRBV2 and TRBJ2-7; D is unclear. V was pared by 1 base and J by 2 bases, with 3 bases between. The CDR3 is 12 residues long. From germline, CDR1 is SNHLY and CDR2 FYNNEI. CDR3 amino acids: CASSEVTYEQYF. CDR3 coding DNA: TGTGCCAGCAGTGAAGTCACCTACGAGCAGTACTTC. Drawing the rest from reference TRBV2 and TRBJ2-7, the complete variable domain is EPEVTQTPSHQVTQMGQEVILRCVPISNHLYFYWYRQILGQKVEFLVSFYNNEISEKSEIFDDQFSVERPDGSNFTLKIRSTKLEDSAMYFCASSEVTYEQYFGPGTRLTVT.